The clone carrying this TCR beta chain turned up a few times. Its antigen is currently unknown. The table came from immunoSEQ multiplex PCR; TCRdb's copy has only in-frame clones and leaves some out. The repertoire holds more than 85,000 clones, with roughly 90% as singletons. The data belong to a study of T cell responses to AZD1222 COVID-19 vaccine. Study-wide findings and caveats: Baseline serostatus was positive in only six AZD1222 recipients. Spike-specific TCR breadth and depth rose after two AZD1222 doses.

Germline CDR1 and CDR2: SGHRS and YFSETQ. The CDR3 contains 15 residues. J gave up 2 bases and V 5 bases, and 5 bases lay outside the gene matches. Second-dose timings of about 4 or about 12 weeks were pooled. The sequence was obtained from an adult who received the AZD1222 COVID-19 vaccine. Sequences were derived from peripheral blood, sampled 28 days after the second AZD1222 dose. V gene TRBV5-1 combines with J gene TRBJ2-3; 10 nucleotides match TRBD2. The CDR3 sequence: CASRKTSGITDTQYF. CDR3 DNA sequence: TGCGCCAGCAGAAAAACTAGCGGGATCACAGATACGCAGTATTTT.